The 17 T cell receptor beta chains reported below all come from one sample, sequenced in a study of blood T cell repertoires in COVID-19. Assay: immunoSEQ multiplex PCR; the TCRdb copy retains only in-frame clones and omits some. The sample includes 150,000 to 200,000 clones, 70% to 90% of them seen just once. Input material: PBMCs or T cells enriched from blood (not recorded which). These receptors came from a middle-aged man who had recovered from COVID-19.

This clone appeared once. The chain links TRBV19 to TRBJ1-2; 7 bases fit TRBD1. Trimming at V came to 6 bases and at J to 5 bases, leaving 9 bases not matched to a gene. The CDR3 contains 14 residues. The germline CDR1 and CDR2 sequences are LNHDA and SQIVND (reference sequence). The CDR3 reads CASSPDRDVYGYTF. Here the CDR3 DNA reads TGTGCCAGTAGCCCCGACAGGGACGTGTATGGCTACACCTTC.

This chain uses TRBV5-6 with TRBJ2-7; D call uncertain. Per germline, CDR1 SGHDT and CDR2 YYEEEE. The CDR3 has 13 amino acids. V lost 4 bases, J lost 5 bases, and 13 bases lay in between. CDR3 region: CASSPGSWDEQYF. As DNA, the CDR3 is TGTGCCAGCAGCCCGGGTAGCTGGGACGAGCAGTACTTC.

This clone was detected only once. CDR3 protein: CSVGTGGGEQYV. The CDR3 region has the DNA TGCAGCGTTGGCACTGGCGGGGGCGAGCAGTACGTC. The chain carries TRBV29-1 and TRBJ2-7; 7 nucleotides agree with TRBD2. With V trimmed by 4 bases and J by 6 bases, 6 bases remained unmatched. CDR1 and CDR2 (germline): SQVTM, ANQGSEA. The CDR3 contains 12 residues.

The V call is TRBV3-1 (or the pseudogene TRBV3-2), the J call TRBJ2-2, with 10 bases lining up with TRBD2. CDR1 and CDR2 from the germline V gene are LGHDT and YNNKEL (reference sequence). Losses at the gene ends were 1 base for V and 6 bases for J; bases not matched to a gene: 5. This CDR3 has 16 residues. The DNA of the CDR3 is TGTGCCAGCAGCCAAGGAGCGGGGGGGCGTTCCGGGGAGCTGTTTTTT. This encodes CASSQGAGGRSGELFF.

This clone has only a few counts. The CDR3 here is CATITEANYGYTF. The CDR3 region has the DNA TGTGCCACAATAACAGAAGCTAACTATGGCTACACCTTC. The chain carries TRBV10-3 and TRBJ1-2; D unresolved. CDR1 is ENHRY and CDR2 is SYGVKD in the germline V gene. V was shortened by 10 bases and J by 0 bases, with 12 bases between the two germline ends. The CDR3 covers 13 residues.

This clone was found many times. The CDR3 coding sequence is TGTGCCATCAGTGAGTCCGTGGGGGCCTTCCCCCAGCCCCAGCATTTT. Translating it yields CAISESVGAFPQPQHF. The rearrangement links TRBV10-3 to TRBJ1-5, with D tentatively TRBD1 (6 bases). The CDR3 has 16 residues. In germline, CDR1 is ENHRY, CDR2 SYGVKD. V shed 0 bases and J shed 7 bases, with 16 bases lying between them.

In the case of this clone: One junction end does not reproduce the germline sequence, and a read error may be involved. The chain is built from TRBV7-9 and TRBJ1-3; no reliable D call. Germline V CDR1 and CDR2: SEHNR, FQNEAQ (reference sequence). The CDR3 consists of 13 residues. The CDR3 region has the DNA TGTGCCAGCAGCTTGGACTCCGGAAGCACCATATATTTT. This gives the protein CASSLDSGSTIYF.

The CDR3 loop is CASRLRTSTDTQYF. CDR3 in DNA: TGTGCCAGTAGGCTCCGCACTAGCACAGATACGCAGTATTTT. The chain uses TRBV19 and TRBJ2-3; D is unclear. The CDR3 has 14 amino acids. V lost 6 bases and J 0 bases, leaving 10 bases between the germline ends. CDR1 and CDR2 (germline): LNHDA, SQIVND (reference sequence). The complete variable domain, with remaining parts taken from reference TRBV19 and TRBJ2-3, reads DGGITQSPKYLFRKEGQNVTLSCEQNLNHDAMYWYRQDPGQGLRLIYYSQIVNDFQKGDIAEGYSVSREKKESFPLTVTSAQKNPTAFYLCASRLRTSTDTQYFGPGTRLTVL.

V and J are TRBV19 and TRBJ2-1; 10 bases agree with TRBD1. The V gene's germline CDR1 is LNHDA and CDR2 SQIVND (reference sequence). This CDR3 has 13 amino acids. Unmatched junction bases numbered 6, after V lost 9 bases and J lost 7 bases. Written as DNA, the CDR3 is TGTGCCAGCCGGGGGACAGGGGTAAATGAGCAGTTCTTC. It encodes CASRGTGVNEQFF.

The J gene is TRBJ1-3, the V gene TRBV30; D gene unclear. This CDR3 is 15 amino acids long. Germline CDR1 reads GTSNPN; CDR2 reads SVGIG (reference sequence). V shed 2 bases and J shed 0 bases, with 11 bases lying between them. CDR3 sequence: CAWSRDGYSGNTIYF. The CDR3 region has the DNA TGTGCCTGGAGTAGAGACGGGTACTCTGGAAACACCATATATTTT.

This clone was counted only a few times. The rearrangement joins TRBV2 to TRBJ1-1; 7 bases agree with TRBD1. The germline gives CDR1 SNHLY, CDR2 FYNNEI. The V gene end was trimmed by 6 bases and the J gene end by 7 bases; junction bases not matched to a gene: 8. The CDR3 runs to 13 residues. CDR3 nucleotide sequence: TGTGCCAGCAGCTCCATGACAGGGAATGAAGCTTTCTTT. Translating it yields CASSSMTGNEAFF.

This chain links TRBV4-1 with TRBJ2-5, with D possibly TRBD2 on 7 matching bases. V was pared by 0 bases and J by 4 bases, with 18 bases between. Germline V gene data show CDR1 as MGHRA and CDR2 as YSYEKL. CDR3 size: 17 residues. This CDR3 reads CASSQDVGGGARETQYF. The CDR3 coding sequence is TGCGCCAGCAGCCAAGATGTGGGAGGGGGTGCCCGAGAGACCCAGTACTTC.

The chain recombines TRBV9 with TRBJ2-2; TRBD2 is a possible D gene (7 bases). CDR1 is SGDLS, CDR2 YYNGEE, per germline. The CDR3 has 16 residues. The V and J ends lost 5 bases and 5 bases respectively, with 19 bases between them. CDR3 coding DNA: TGTGCCAGCAGTAACAGCTGGGGGGGCGGAACCGGGGAGCTGTTTTTT. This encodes CASSNSWGGGTGELFF.

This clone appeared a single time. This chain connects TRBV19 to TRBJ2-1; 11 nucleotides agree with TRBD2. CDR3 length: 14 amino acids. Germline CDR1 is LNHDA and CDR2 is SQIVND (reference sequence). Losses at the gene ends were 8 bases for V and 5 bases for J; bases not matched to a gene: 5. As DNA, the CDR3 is TGTGCCAGTTTTAGCGGGGGGGCCGACAATGAGCAGTTCTTC. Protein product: CASFSGGADNEQFF.

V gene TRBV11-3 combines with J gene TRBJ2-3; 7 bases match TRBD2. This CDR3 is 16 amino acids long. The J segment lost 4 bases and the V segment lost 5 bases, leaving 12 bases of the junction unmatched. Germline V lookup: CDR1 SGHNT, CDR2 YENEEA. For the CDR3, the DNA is TGTGCCAGCAGCCAGGGAGGGGTCCATGGGGCAGATACGCAGTATTTT. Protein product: CASSQGGVHGADTQYF.

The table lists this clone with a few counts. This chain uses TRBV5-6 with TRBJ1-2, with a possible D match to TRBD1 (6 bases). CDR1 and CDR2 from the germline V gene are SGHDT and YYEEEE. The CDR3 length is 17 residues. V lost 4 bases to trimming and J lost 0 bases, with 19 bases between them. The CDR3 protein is CASSRRGATFANYGYTF. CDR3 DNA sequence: TGTGCCAGCAGCCGCCGGGGGGCGACCTTCGCTAACTATGGCTACACCTTC.

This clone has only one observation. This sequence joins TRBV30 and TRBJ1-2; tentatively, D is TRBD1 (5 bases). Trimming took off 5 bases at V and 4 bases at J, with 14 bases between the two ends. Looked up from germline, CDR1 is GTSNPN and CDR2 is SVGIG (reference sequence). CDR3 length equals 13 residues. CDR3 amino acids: CAWGKGQGYGYTF. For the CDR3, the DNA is TGTGCCTGGGGTAAGGGGCAGGGCTATGGCTACACCTTC.